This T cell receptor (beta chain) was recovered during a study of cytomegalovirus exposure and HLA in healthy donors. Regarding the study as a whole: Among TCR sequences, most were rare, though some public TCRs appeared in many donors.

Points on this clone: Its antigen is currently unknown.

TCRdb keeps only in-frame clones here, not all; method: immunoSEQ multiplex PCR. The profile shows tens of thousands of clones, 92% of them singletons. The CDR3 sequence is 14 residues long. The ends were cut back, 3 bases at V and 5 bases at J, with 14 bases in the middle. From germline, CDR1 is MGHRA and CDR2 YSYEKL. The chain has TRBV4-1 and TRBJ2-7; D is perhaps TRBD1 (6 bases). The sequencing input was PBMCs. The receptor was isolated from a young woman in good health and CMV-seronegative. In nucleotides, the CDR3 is TGCGCCAGCAGCCAGCACAGGGCCGAAAACGAGCAGTACTTC. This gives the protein CASSQHRAENEQYF.